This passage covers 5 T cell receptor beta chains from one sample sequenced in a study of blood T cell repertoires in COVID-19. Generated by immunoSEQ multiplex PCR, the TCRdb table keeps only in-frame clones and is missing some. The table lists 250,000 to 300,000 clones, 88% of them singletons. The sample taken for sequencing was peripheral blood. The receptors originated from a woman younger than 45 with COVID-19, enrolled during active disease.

The CDR3 region has the DNA TGTGCCAGCAGTCCCCTTAGACTGACGGCGGAAGAGACCCAGTACTTC. It is translated as CASSPLRLTAEETQYF. The gene calls are TRBV2 and TRBJ2-5; D unclear. The CDR3 consists of 16 residues. Trimming took off 5 bases at V and 3 bases at J, with 19 bases between the two ends. CDR1 and CDR2 (germline): SNHLY, FYNNEI.

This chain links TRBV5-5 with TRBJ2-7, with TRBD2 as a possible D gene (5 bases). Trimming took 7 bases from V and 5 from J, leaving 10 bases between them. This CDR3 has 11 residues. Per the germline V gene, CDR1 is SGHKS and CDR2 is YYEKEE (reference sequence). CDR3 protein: CASGLHHEQYF. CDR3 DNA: TGTGCCAGCGGACTGCACCACGAGCAGTACTTC.

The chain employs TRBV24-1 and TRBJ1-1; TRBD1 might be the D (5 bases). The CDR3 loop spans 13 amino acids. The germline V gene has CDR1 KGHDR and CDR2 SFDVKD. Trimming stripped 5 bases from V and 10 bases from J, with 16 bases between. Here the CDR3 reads CATSVGGGGPAFF. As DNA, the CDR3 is TGTGCCACCAGTGTCGGCGGGGGGGGTCCAGCTTTCTTT.

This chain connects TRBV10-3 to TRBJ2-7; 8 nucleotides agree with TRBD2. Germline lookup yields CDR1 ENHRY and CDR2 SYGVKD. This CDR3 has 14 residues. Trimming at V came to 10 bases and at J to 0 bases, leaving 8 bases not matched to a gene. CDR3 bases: TGTGCCACCAACCCACTAGCGGCCTCCTACGAGCAGTACTTC. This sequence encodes CATNPLAASYEQYF.

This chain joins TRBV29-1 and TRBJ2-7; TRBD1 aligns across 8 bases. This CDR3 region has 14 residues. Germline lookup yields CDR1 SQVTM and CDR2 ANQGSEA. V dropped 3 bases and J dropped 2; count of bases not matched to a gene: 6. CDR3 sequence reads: CSVDRGQDTYEQYF. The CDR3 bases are TGCAGCGTTGATAGGGGACAGGACACCTACGAGCAGTACTTC.